Below, 26 T cell receptor beta chains from the same sample are listed, as sequenced in a study of T-cell reconstitution after alpha-beta-depleted transplantation in children. Unique molecular identifiers featured in how the TCRbeta library was prepared. TCRdb fed the PCR reads into MiXCR, producing one record per CDR3 protein. The data show fewer than 450,000 distinct CDR3 sequences, around 16% seen once. Source: PBMCs, mostly from graft donor cells, taken 360 days after TCRalphabeta/CD19-depleted stem cell transplant. Receptor source: a male patient under 10 years old who had a stem cell transplant for acute lymphoblastic leukemia, so the T cells may come from the graft donor.

This clonotype has a count of ten or more. This chain links TRBV13 with TRBJ2-4; D unclear. V was cut by 3 bases and J by 7 bases, with 7 bases left in between. This CDR3 region has 12 residues. CDR1 and CDR2 from the germline V gene are PRHDT and FYEKMQ (reference sequence). The CDR3 DNA reads TGTGCCAGCAGCTTGGGTCGGAACATTCAGTACTTC. It is translated as CASSLGRNIQYF.

Of note for this clonotype: At one of its ends the junction is not consistent with the germline gene, which may arise from a read error. This chain connects TRBV7-7 to TRBJ1-1, with a possible D match to TRBD1 (5 bases). CDR1 and CDR2 from the germline V gene are SSHAT and FNYEAQ (reference sequence). CDR3 length equals 13 residues. In DNA form, the CDR3 reads TGTGCTAGCAGCTTAAAAAGGGGATCTGAAGCTTTCTTT. Its protein product is CASSLKRGSEAFF. Combining the CDR3 with reference TRBV7-7 and TRBJ1-1 gives the whole variable domain GAGVSQSPRYKVTKRGQDVTLRCDPISSHATLYWYQQALGQGPEFLTYFNYEAQPDKSGLPSDRFSAERPEGSISTLTIQRTEQRDSAMYRCASSLKRGSEAFFGQGTRLTVV.

This clonotype was seen a handful of times. The rearrangement uses TRBV6-2 or TRBV6-3 and TRBJ2-2; D is unclear. The V end lost 2 bases, the J end lost 8 bases, and 3 bases lay between the germline ends. Per the germline V gene, CDR1 is MNHEY and CDR2 is SVGEGT. The CDR3 loop spans 11 amino acids. The CDR3 DNA is TGTGCCAGCAGTTACATAGGGGAGCTGTTTTTT. Protein: CASSYIGELFF.

This chain uses TRBV20-1 with TRBJ2-1; no clear D. V lost 6 bases and J 0 bases, leaving 15 bases between the germline ends. This CDR3 is built from 15 residues. Germline loops: CDR1 DFQATT, CDR2 SNEGSKA (reference sequence). The CDR3 DNA reads as TGCAGTGCGCGTGACTTTCCGAGCTCCTACAATGAGCAGTTCTTC. Translation gives CSARDFPSSYNEQFF.

For this clonotype: An end of the junction differs from the germline gene, which may be a read error. The chain links TRBV7-7 to TRBJ2-5; TRBD2 might be the D (5 bases). The length of the CDR3 is 14 residues. In germline, CDR1 is SSHAT, CDR2 FNYEAQ (reference sequence). The CDR3, as DNA: TGTGCTAGCAGCTTATCCGGGGTCAGGGAGACCCAGTACTTC. Translation: CASSLSGVRETQYF.

This clonotype appeared a few times. The chain uses TRBV27 and TRBJ2-5; D unresolved. CDR3 length equals 14 residues. V gave up 1 base and J gave up 2 bases, with 8 bases separating them. The germline V gene has CDR1 MNHEY and CDR2 SMNVEV (reference sequence). CDR3 protein: CASSLLGTQETQYF. In DNA, the CDR3 is TGTGCCAGCAGTTTATTGGGAACTCAAGAGACCCAGTACTTC.

This clonotype was counted at least ten times. The chain is built from TRBV5-1 and TRBJ2-1, with 7 nucleotides matching TRBD1. Germline CDR1 SGHRS, CDR2 YFSETQ. The CDR3 loop spans 14 amino acids. The ends lost 0 bases at V and 4 bases at J; junction bases unmatched: 1. CDR3 in DNA: TGCGCCAGCAGCTTGGGGGACAGTTACAATGAGCAGTTCTTC. Translating it yields CASSLGDSYNEQFF.

CDR3 in DNA: TGTGCCAGCAGCTTGGAAGGGACTAGCAATCAGCCCCAGCATTTT. This translates into CASSLEGTSNQPQHF. The rearrangement joins TRBV5-6 to TRBJ1-5; weak D call: TRBD1 (5 bases). This CDR3 contains 15 residues. V was pared by 0 bases and J by 0 bases, with 7 bases between. Germline V gene lookup returns CDR1 SGHDT and CDR2 YYEEEE.

This clonotype was counted ten times or more. The J gene is TRBJ1-4, the V gene TRBV20-1; 7 positions agree with TRBD1. The V and J ends lost 4 bases and 7 bases, in that order; junction bases with no gene match: 6. This CDR3 region has 13 residues. The germline CDR1 and CDR2 sequences are DFQATT and SNEGSKA (reference sequence). The CDR3 coding sequence is TGCAGTGCTAACAGACAGGGAGGTGAAAAACTGTTTTTT. Amino acid sequence: CSANRQGGEKLFF.

On this clonotype itself: The germline gene is not matched at one end of the junction; a read error may be the cause. The V and J genes are TRBV15 and TRBJ2-7; possible D gene TRBD2, 6 bases. From germline, CDR1 is LNHNV and CDR2 YYDKDF (reference sequence). The CDR3 sequence is 14 residues long. The CDR3 is CATSREGLGYGQYF. DNA of the CDR3: TGTGCCACCAGCAGGGAGGGACTCGGCTACGGGCAGTACTTC.

This clonotype was observed a handful of times. This chain uses TRBV7-9 with TRBJ2-2; D is ambiguous. The CDR3 is made up of 14 amino acids. CDR1 is SEHNR, CDR2 FQNEAQ, per germline (reference sequence). The V end was cut by 5 bases, the J end by 0 bases, with 7 bases between. The chain's CDR3 is CASSPDPNTGELFF. The CDR3 coding sequence is TGTGCCAGCAGCCCGGACCCGAACACCGGGGAGCTGTTTTTT.

This clonotype was observed a few times. This chain connects TRBV12-3 or TRBV12-4 to TRBJ2-7; D may be TRBD1 or TRBD2 (5 bases each). Trimming stripped 6 bases from V and 0 bases from J, with 21 bases between. The CDR3 sequence is 17 residues long. The CDR3 bases are TGTGCCAGCAGCCGGACCGGGGCAGGGAAGGTCTCCTACGAGCAGTACTTC. Translated, it gives CASSRTGAGKVSYEQYF.

The chain links TRBV6-5 to TRBJ1-5, with D hard to call. Germline V gene sequence: CDR1 MNHEY, CDR2 SVGAGI. The CDR3 loop spans 14 amino acids. V was cut by 2 bases and J by 3 bases, with 8 bases left in between. DNA for the CDR3: TGTGCCAGCAGTTACCACCGATCCAATCAGCCCCAGCATTTT. It translates to CASSYHRSNQPQHF.

This clonotype showed up just a few times. The chain employs TRBV5-5 and TRBJ1-1; TRBD1 aligns across 10 bases. Looked up from germline, CDR1 is SGHKS and CDR2 is YYEKEE (reference sequence). This CDR3 comprises 14 residues. V lost 3 bases to trimming and J lost 3 bases; unmatched junction nucleotides: 2. CDR3 nucleotides: TGTGCCAGCAGCTCGGACAGGGGGGACACTGAAGCTTTCTTT. It codes for CASSSDRGDTEAFF.

CDR3 residues: CASSQDKGPTEAFF. The DNA of the CDR3 is TGCGCCAGCAGCCAAGACAAAGGACCCACTGAAGCTTTCTTT. V gene TRBV4-3 combines with J gene TRBJ1-1; D is uncertain. Trimming left V 0 bases short and J 4 bases short, with 9 bases between. Germline values: CDR1 LGHNA, CDR2 YSLEER. CDR3 size: 14 residues.

Only a few counts were recorded for this clonotype. The rearrangement links TRBV5-5 to TRBJ1-4; D not certain. The ends were cut back, 2 bases at V and 4 bases at J, with 12 bases in the middle. The CDR3 consists of 15 residues. The germline V gene has CDR1 SGHKS and CDR2 YYEKEE (reference sequence). CDR3: CASSFTGSYNEKLFF. The CDR3 bases are TGTGCCAGCAGCTTCACCGGGAGCTATAATGAAAAACTGTTTTTT.

The chain combines TRBV10-3 with TRBJ2-1, with 14 bases identical to TRBD2. Germline V gene lookup returns CDR1 ENHRY and CDR2 SYGVKD. Germline trimming cut 6 bases from V and 1 base from J; bases unmatched to any gene: 14. This CDR3 comprises 20 residues. As DNA, the CDR3 is TGTGCCATCAGCCACTTTCCGGGGACTAGCGGGAGTAAGTCCTACAATGAGCAGTTCTTC. Amino acid sequence: CAISHFPGTSGSKSYNEQFF.

The chain couples TRBV6-5 to TRBJ2-5; D uncertain. Germline V gives CDR1 MNHEY, CDR2 SVGAGI. The V end was cut by 3 bases, the J end by 3 bases, with 14 bases between. The CDR3 runs to 15 residues. As DNA, the CDR3 is TGTGCCAGCAGTTATAACCATCAACCCAAAGAGACCCAGTACTTC. Translation: CASSYNHQPKETQYF.

The rearrangement joins TRBV2 to TRBJ2-3, with 10 nucleotides matching TRBD2. Germline trimming cut 5 bases from V and 11 bases from J; bases unmatched to any gene: 22. The CDR3 covers 18 residues. Germline V gives CDR1 SNHLY, CDR2 FYNNEI. CDR3 nucleotide sequence: TGTGCCAGCAGTTCTCCCTGGACTAGCGGCATTTCCCACCGCGGGCAGTATTTT. It is translated as CASSSPWTSGISHRGQYF.

V is TRBV29-1 and J is TRBJ2-7; 7 nucleotides align to TRBD2. The V gene end was trimmed by 6 bases and the J gene end by 4 bases; junction bases not matched to a gene: 3. Germline V gene lookup returns CDR1 SQVTM and CDR2 ANQGSEA. CDR3 length: 11 residues. The CDR3 spells CSVYGGYEQYF. For the CDR3, the DNA is TGCAGCGTCTACGGGGGGTACGAGCAGTACTTC.

This clonotype has a handful of counts. V gene TRBV20-1 combines with J gene TRBJ2-5, with 12 bases aligning to TRBD2. This CDR3 comprises 16 residues. The V segment lost 3 bases and the J segment 0 bases; nucleotides outside the gene matches: 5. Per germline, CDR1 DFQATT and CDR2 SNEGSKA (reference sequence). The CDR3 DNA reads TGCAGTGCTAGTTGGCTAGCGGGAGGGTACCAAGAGACCCAGTACTTC. It codes for CSASWLAGGYQETQYF.

The chain uses TRBV2 and TRBJ2-3; D is perhaps TRBD1 (6 bases). V was pared by 3 bases and J by 1 base, with 14 bases between. There are 16 residues in the CDR3. In germline, CDR1 is SNHLY, CDR2 FYNNEI. CDR3 DNA sequence: TGTGCCAGCAGTGATAACGACTGGACAGGCACAGATACGCAGTATTTT. Its protein product is CASSDNDWTGTDTQYF.

This clonotype was seen at least ten times. The chain links TRBV28 to TRBJ2-7; 8 bases map to TRBD2. The CDR3 contains 17 residues. CDR1 is MDHEN and CDR2 is SYDVKM in the germline V gene. The J segment lost 1 base and the V segment lost 5 bases, leaving 13 bases of the junction unmatched. CDR3 nucleotide sequence: TGTGCCAGCAGTCTCCGATGGATAGCGGGAAGATCCTACGAGCAGTACTTC. Its translation: CASSLRWIAGRSYEQYF.

This chain uses TRBV7-2 with TRBJ2-7, with 8 bases that match TRBD1. Losses at the gene ends were 1 base for V and 5 bases for J; bases not matched to a gene: 7. There are 15 residues in the CDR3. Germline lookup yields CDR1 SGHTA and CDR2 FQGNSA. The CDR3 sequence: CASSLGPDRAHEQYF. In DNA form, the CDR3 reads TGTGCCAGCAGCTTAGGACCGGACAGGGCCCACGAGCAGTACTTC.

The V call is TRBV7-6, the J call TRBJ2-3, with 8 bases lining up with TRBD1. The germline V gene has CDR1 SGHVS and CDR2 FNYEAQ. The CDR3 consists of 16 residues. V lost 5 bases to trimming and J lost 2 bases; unmatched junction nucleotides: 9. DNA of the CDR3: TGTGCCAGCAGCAACTCCCCCAGGGGGCCCACAGATACGCAGTATTTT. Protein product: CASSNSPRGPTDTQYF.

This sequence joins TRBV5-4 and TRBJ2-3, with D tentatively TRBD1 or TRBD2 (6 bases each). The germline gives CDR1 SGHNT, CDR2 YYREEE (reference sequence). The CDR3 runs 14 residues. V was cut by 1 base and J by 4 bases, with 10 bases left in between. The CDR3 DNA is TGTGCCAGCAGCTTGTTCGGGGGCTCAGATACGCAGTATTTT. Protein: CASSLFGGSDTQYF.